The clone carrying this T cell receptor beta chain has just a few counts. As yet, its antigen is unknown. Documented time point: sample taken at primary tumor resection. Extraction of whole RNA from tumor, nontumor lung or frozen PBMC preceded unsorted sequencing. These data are taken from a study of spatial heterogeneity in lung cancer. Study details: Compared with alpha-chain sequences, beta-chain sequences were consistently detected in greater numbers.

Each CDR3 protein gets one entry after TCRdb re-called the 5' RACE reads with MiXCR. The data show about 50,000 distinct CDR3 sequences, less than 8.5% seen once. The study, taken as a whole, reports: Compared with follow-up, resection was when ubiquitous expanded tumor TCRs appeared in blood more.

The V gene end was trimmed by 4 bases and the J gene end by 9 bases; junction bases not matched to a gene: 16. The CDR3 contains 16 residues. Germline-derived CDR1 and CDR2 are ENHRY and SYGVKD. The V and J genes are TRBV10-3 and TRBJ2-7; TRBD1 agrees at 9 bases. This specimen was PBMCs, taken at surgery. This sequence originates from a female donor with early-stage non-small cell lung cancer. The chain's CDR3 is CAISALSGQGMGAQYF. The CDR3 nucleotides read TGTGCCATCAGTGCACTATCGGGACAGGGTATGGGAGCGCAGTACTTC.